This T cell receptor beta chain comes out of a study of CD8+CD57+ T cells in acquired aplastic anemia. The study's findings and limits: Patients and controls shared 25 to 30 CD8+ CDR3 sequences.

This clonotype has just a few counts. Its antigen is undetermined. An expansion of CD8+CD57+ cells by flow cytometry had been shown in patients chosen for sequencing. Trimming at V came to 5 bases and at J to 3 bases, leaving 6 bases not matched to a gene. CDR1 and CDR2 (germline): SGHTA, FQGNSA. The CDR3 has 15 residues. Researchers used genomic DNA as the template to profile TCR beta VDJ and CDR3. One entry per CDR3 protein results from TCRdb running MiXCR on the reads. The sample lists about half a million distinct CDR3 sequences; around 30% were seen once. This clonotype originated in a human donor with aplastic anemia. Sequencing was performed on sorted CD4+, CD8+, or CD8+CD57+ T cells (not recorded which) from PBMCs. The chain is built from TRBV7-2 and TRBJ2-7, with 11 bases fitting TRBD2. The CDR3: CASSLGLAEYYEQYF. In DNA, the CDR3 is TGTGCCAGCAGCCTGGGACTAGCGGAGTACTACGAGCAGTACTTC.